The clone carrying this T cell receptor (beta chain) was picked up a small number of times. Source study methods: How many nucleated cells were present was estimated from reference gene primer amplification. Assay: immunoSEQ multiplex PCR; the TCRdb copy retains only in-frame clones and omits some. The V and J calls and the clone size are those of that table, but D and trimming were determined from the DNA. The sample shows 75,000 to 95,000 clones, approximately 79% of them seen only once. The data are from a study of blood T cell repertoires in COVID-19. Study details: Samples came from the United States, Italy and Spain, spanning acute and convalescent COVID-19. PBMCs, B-cell-depleted T cells, or T cells provided the cDNA or gDNA that made up the material.

Per the germline V gene, CDR1 is LNHDA and CDR2 is SQIVND (reference sequence). Trimming took 3 bases from V and 7 from J; bases not matched to a gene: 10. This CDR3 has 16 residues. Sequenced sample: peripheral blood. The TCR originated in a woman older than 75 with active or convalescent COVID-19. The chain employs TRBV19 and TRBJ2-1; TRBD2 matches 9 bases. The CDR3 region has the DNA TGTGCCAGTAGTATCGCGGGCGGGAGGGCCTTAAATGAGCAGTTCTTC. Its protein is CASSIAGGRALNEQFF.